The 7 T cell receptor beta chains below were found in one sample sequenced in a study of CD8 T cells in acute hepatitis C reinfection. TCRdb's table, derived via immunoSEQ multiplex PCR, lists solely in-frame clones and lacks some. The table shows more than 35,000 clones, with about 83% occurring only once. Time point noted: naive CD8 control sorted from an acute-time-point sample. The sample consisted of naive CD8+ T cells from PBMCs. The receptors were sampled from a man aged 25 to 45 with chronic hepatitis C.

The chain has TRBV7-9 and TRBJ1-4, with D hard to call. The CDR3 extends over 15 amino acids. The germline V and J ends were trimmed by 2 bases and 3 bases, with 10 bases remaining between them. CDR1 SEHNR and CDR2 FQNEAQ come from the germline V gene (reference sequence). The CDR3 spells CASSLSGGPNEKLFF. CDR3 in DNA: TGTGCCAGCAGCTTAAGCGGTGGGCCTAATGAAAAACTGTTTTTT. Filled out from reference TRBV7-9 and TRBJ1-4, the complete variable domain reads DTGVSQNPRHKITKRGQNVTFRCDPISEHNRLYWYRQTLGQGPEFLTYFQNEAQLEKSRLLSDRFSAERPKGSFSTLEIQRTEQGDSAMYLCASSLSGGPNEKLFFGSGTQLSVL.

The V and J genes are TRBV29-1 and TRBJ2-7; TRBD2 agrees at 10 bases. With 6 bases clipped from V and 5 bases from J, the junction kept 7 bases outside the gene matches. Germline lookup yields CDR1 SQVTM and CDR2 ANQGSEA. This CDR3 is built from 13 residues. CDR3 sequence reads: CSVWTSGANEQYF. DNA for the CDR3: TGCAGCGTGTGGACTAGCGGAGCTAACGAGCAGTACTTC.

This chain connects TRBV19 to TRBJ2-7, with 7 bases lining up with TRBD1. The V gene end was trimmed by 3 bases and the J gene end by 7 bases; junction bases not matched to a gene: 9. The CDR3 runs to 14 residues. Germline V lookup: CDR1 LNHDA, CDR2 SQIVND (reference sequence). The chain's CDR3 is CASSILSTGREQYF. In DNA, the CDR3 is TGTGCCAGTAGTATTCTATCGACAGGGCGTGAGCAGTACTTC.

The rearrangement uses TRBV18 and TRBJ2-7; tentatively, D is TRBD2 (5 bases). V was trimmed by 3 bases and J by 3 bases, leaving 9 bases between them. This CDR3 comprises 13 residues. Germline CDR1 is KGHSH and CDR2 is LQKENI. CDR3 loop: CASSPARDYEQYF. CDR3 coding DNA: TGTGCCAGCTCACCGGCGAGGGACTACGAGCAGTACTTC.

V usage is TRBV9 and J usage is TRBJ1-2; the D is unclear. V was pared by 0 bases and J by 6 bases, with 12 bases between. Germline values: CDR1 SGDLS, CDR2 YYNGEE. CDR3 length equals 14 residues. The CDR3 nucleotides read TGTGCCAGCAGCGTAGAAATGGGAACGGATGGCTACACCTTC. This codes for CASSVEMGTDGYTF.

V usage is TRBV2 and J usage is TRBJ1-2; D perhaps matches TRBD1 (5 bases). The germline gives CDR1 SNHLY, CDR2 FYNNEI. The CDR3 is 13 residues long. Trimming pared 6 bases from V and 9 bases from J, leaving 17 bases between. CDR3 in amino acids: CASRGRDPYCYTF. CDR3 nucleotides: TGTGCCAGCAGGGGCCGGGACCCCTACTGCTACACCTTC. The full variable domain, in which reference TRBV2 and TRBJ1-2 provide the parts outside the CDR3, is EPEVTQTPSHQVTQMGQEVILRCVPISNHLYFYWYRQILGQKVEFLVSFYNNEISEKSEIFDDQFSVERPDGSNFTLKIRSTKLEDSAMYFCASRGRDPYCYTFGSGTRLTVV.

This clone has only a few counts. The chain links TRBV2 to TRBJ1-4, with D uncertain. This CDR3 comprises 15 residues. Germline lookup yields CDR1 SNHLY and CDR2 FYNNEI. V lost 1 base and J lost 0, with 6 bases in between. The CDR3 reads CASSEDKATNEKLFF. The CDR3 bases are TGTGCCAGCAGTGAAGATAAGGCAACTAATGAAAAACTGTTTTTT.